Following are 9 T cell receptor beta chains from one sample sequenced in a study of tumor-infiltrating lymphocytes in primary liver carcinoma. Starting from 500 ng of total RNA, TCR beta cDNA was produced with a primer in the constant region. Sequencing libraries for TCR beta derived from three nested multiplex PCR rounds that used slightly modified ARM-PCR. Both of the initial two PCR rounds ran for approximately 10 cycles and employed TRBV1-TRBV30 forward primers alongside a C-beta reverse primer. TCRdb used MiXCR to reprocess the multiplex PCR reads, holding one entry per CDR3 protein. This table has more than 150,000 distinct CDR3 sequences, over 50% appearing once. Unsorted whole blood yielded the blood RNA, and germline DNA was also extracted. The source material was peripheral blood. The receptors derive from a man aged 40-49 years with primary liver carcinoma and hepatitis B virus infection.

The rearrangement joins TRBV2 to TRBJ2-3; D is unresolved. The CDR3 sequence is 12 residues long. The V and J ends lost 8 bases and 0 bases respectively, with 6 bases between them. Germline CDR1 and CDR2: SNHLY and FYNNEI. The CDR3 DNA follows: TGTGCCAGCCACGGAAGCACAGATACGCAGTATTTT. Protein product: CASHGSTDTQYF. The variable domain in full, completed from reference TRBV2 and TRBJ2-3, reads EPEVTQTPSHQVTQMGQEVILRCVPISNHLYFYWYRQILGQKVEFLVSFYNNEISEKSEIFDDQFSVERPDGSNFTLKIRSTKLEDSAMYFCASHGSTDTQYFGPGTRLTVL.

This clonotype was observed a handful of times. The CDR3 here is CATRQGASGNYGYTF. CDR3 coding DNA: TGTGCCACTCGACAGGGGGCGAGTGGTAACTATGGCTACACCTTC. The chain combines TRBV6-4 with TRBJ1-2; 10 nucleotides match TRBD1. The germline V gene has CDR1 MRHNA and CDR2 SNTAGT. The CDR3 runs 15 residues. J was trimmed by 1 base and V by 10 bases; bases with no gene match: 9.

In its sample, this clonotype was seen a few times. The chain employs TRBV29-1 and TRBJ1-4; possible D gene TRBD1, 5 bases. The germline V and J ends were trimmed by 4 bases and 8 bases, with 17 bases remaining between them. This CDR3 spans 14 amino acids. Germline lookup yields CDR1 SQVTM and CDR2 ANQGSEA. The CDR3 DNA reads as TGCAGCGTTGCTCCGGGACCGGTGGGAGAAAAACTGTTTTTT. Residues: CSVAPGPVGEKLFF.

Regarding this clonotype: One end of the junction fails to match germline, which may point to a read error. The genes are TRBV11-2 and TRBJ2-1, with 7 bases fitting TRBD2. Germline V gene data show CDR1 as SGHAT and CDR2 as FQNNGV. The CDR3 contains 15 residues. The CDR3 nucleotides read TGCGCCAGCAGCCCTGCTTTTAGCGGGCATTCACTGGGGTTCTTC. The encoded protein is CASSPAFSGHSLGFF.

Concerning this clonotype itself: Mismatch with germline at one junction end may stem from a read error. The CDR3 protein is CASSTGALVYDEQFF. CDR3 coding DNA: TGTGCCAGCAGCACGGGGGCATTAGTCTACGATGAGCAGTTCTTC. This chain uses TRBV6-5 with TRBJ2-1; TRBD1 or TRBD2 may be the D gene (6 bases each). Per germline, CDR1 MNHEY and CDR2 SVGAGI. The CDR3 extends over 15 amino acids.

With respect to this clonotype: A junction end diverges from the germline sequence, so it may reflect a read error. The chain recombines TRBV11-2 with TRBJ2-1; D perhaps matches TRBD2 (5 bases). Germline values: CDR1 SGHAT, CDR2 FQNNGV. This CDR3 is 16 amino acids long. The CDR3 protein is CANSSLGSGSYNELFF. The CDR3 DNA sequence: TGTGCCAACAGCTCACTAGGAAGCGGAAGCTACAATGAGCTGTTCTTC. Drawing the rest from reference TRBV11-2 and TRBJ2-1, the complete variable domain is EAGVAQSPRYKIIEKRQSVAFWCNPISGHATLYWYQQILGQGPKLLIQFQNNGVVDDSQLPKDRFSAERLKGVDSTLKIQPAKLEDSAVYLCANSSLGSGSYNELFFGPGTRLTVL.

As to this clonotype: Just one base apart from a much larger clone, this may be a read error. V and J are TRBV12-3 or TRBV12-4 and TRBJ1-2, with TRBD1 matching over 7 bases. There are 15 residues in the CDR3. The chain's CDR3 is CASNLDGTALYVYTF. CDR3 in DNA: TGTGCCAGCAACCTTGACGGGACAGCCCTCTATGTCTACACCTTC.

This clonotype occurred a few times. Here the CDR3 DNA reads TGTGCCAGCAGCTCCTATGACAATGAGCAGTTCTTC. Translating it yields CASSSYDNEQFF. The chain is built from TRBV5-5 and TRBJ2-1; D remains ambiguous. Trimming stripped 3 bases from V and 5 bases from J, with 6 bases between. The CDR3 sequence is 12 residues long. Per the germline V gene, CDR1 is SGHKS and CDR2 is YYEKEE (reference sequence).

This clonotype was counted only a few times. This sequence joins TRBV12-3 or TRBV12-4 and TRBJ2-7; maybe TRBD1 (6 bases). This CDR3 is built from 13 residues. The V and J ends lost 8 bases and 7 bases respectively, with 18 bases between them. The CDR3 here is CASGIQGLGEQYF. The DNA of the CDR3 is TGTGCCAGCGGGATACAGGGCCTGGGGGAGCAGTACTTC.